This T cell receptor (beta chain) appears in the sequencing data of a study of OX40 agonist ivuxolimab in advanced cancers. General notes on the study: The costimulatory receptor OX40 (CD134) was targeted by ivuxolimab, a fully human IgG2 agonistic monoclonal antibody. Peripheral TCRbeta sequencing was intended to test whether TCR sequence diversity was altered and clonal T-cell expansion was caused by ivuxolimab. Intravenous ivuxolimab was administered to patients every 2 weeks at six dose levels: 0.01, 0.1, 0.3, 1.5, 3 and 10 mg/kg. Partial responses occurred in three dose-escalation patients, of whom one had hepatocellular carcinoma and two had cutaneous melanoma. Patients were allowed to have had prior anti-PD-1, anti-PD-L1 or anti-CTLA-4 therapy, and roughly 40% of the dose-escalation patients had previously received checkpoint inhibitors. The paper reports the monotherapy dose-escalation portion (N of about 47 patients) of the phase I ivuxolimab trial. Of the roughly 54 patients in dose escalation, 19 had hepatocellular carcinoma, some 15 had melanoma, 9 had renal cell carcinoma and 9 had head and neck cancer. The dose-escalation cohort was roughly 80% male with a mean age of approximately 60 years, ranging from about 20 to 85.

Germline trimming amounts to 4 bases on V and 8 bases on J, with 13 as the count of junction bases outside the gene matches. The CDR3, cysteine through phenylalanine, is 15 amino acids long. The entry retains the CDR3 DNA only, 45 bases that are in frame from base 1. According to the germline V gene, CDR1 reads SGHDT and CDR2 reads YYEEEE. Patients with a history of autoimmune disease or receiving systemic immunosuppression were excluded from the trial. Peripheral blood for TCR sequencing was collected from all dose cohorts at baseline, on cycle 4 day 1, and on cycle 7 day 1. Samples were obtained from an open-label, multicenter, first-in-human phase I dose-escalation trial of ivuxolimab. Adults with locally advanced or metastatic melanoma, renal cell carcinoma, hepatocellular carcinoma or head and neck squamous cell carcinoma were enrolled in the trial. Before TCR sequencing, CD4+ and CD8+ T cells were separately sorted from peripheral blood.

General findings and caveats noted by the study authors: Low levels of normalized T-cell clonal expansion were also seen in some patients who did not respond. At doses from 0.1 to 3.0 mg/kg, clonal expansion was seen in both CD4+ and CD8+ blood T cells between baseline and week 6. After ivuxolimab, expanded clones were on average more numerous among CD8+ T cells than among CD4+ T cells. In the 0.1-3.0 mg/kg groups, partial responders had among the lowest normalized peripheral clonal expansion, particularly in CD8+ T cells. Antigen specificity was not determined for the clonally expanded peripheral T cells.

For sequencing of the TCRbeta CDR3 region, genomic DNA was extracted from the sorted cells. The immunoSEQ Assay was used for sequencing of TCRbeta CDR3 regions. TCRdb mirrors the immuneACCESS table, restricted to in-frame sequences. Some clones are absent from its copies; in checked studies, under half trace to an unresolved V gene, and the reason for the others is unknown. The sample table holds tens of thousands of clones, of which about 86% were seen once. The ten largest clones capture approximately 0.54% of the sample. With respect to this clone: Its antigen is unknown. No much larger clone exists at a distance of one base, and base qualities are not known.

The source material was CD4+ or CD8+ T cells sorted from blood, sampled in a trial of the OX40 agonist ivuxolimab. Recombination connected TRBV5-6 to TRBJ1-2, with 8 bases matching TRBD1. The sequence was collected from an adult with an advanced solid tumor such as melanoma, head and neck, liver or kidney cancer. The CDR3 has the sequence CASSPTLTGAEGYTF. The DNA sequence follows: TGTGCCAGCAGCCCGACCCTGACAGGGGCAGAAGGCTACACCTTC. Extended through the reference TRBV5-6 and TRBJ1-2 proteins, this CDR3 yields the full variable domain: DAGVTQSPTHLIKTRGQQVTLRCSPKSGHDTVSWYQQALGQGPQFIFQYYEEEERQRGNFPDRFSGHQFPNYSSELNVNALLLGDSALYLCASSPTLTGAEGYTFGSGTRLTVV.